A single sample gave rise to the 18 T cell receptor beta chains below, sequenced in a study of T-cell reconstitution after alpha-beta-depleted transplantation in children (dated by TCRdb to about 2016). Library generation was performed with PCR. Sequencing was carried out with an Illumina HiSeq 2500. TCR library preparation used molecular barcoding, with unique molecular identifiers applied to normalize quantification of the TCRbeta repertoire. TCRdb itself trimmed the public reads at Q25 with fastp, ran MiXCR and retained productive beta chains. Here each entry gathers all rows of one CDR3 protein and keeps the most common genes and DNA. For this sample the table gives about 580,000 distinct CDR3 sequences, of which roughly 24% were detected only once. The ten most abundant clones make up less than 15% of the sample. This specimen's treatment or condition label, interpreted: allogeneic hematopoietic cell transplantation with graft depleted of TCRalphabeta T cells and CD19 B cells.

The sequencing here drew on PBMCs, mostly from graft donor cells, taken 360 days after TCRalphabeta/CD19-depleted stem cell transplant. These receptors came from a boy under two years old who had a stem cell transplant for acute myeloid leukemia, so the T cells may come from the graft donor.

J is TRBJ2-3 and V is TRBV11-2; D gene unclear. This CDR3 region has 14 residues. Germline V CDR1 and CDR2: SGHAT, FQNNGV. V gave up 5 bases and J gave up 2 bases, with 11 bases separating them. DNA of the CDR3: TGTGCCAGCAGCCTCAAACGGATCACAGATACGCAGTATTTT. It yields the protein CASSLKRITDTQYF.

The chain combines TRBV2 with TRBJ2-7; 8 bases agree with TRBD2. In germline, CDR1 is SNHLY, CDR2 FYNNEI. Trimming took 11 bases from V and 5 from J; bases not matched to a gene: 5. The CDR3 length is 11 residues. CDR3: CAGGLADEQYF. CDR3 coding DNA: TGTGCCGGAGGACTAGCCGACGAGCAGTACTTC.

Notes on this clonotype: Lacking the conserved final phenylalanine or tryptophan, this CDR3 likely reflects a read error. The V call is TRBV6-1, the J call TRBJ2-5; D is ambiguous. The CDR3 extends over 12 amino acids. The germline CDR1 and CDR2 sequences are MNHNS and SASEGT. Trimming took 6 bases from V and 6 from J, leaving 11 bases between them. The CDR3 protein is CASSPIGKTQYL. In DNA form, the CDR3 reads TGTGCCAGCAGCCCAATCGGAAAGACCCAGTACTTG.

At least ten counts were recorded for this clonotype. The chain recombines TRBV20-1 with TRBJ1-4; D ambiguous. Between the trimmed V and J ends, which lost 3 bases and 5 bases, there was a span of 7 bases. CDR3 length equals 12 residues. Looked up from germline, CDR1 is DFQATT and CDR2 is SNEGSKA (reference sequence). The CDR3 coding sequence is TGCAGTGCTAGCGTCGGGAATGAAAAACTGTTTTTT. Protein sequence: CSASVGNEKLFF.

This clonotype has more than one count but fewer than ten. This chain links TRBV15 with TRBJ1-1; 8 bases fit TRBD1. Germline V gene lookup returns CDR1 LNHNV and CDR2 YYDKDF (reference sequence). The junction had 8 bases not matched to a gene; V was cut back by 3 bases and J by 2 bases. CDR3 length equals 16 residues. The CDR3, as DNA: TGTGCCACCAGCAGGGGACAGGACCCCCTCAACACTGAAGCTTTCTTT. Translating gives CATSRGQDPLNTEAFF.

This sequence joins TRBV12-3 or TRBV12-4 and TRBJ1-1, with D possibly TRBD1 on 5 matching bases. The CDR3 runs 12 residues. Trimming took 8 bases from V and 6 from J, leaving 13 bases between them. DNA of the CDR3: TGTGCCAGCGGCATAAGCAGGGCTGAAGCTTTCTTT. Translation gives CASGISRAEAFF.

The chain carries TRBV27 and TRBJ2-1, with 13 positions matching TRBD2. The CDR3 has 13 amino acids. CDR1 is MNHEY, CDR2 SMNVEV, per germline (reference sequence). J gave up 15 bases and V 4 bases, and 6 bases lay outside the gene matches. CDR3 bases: TGTGCCAGCAGTTCACGACTAGCGGGGGGACGGTTCTTC. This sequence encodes CASSSRLAGGRFF.

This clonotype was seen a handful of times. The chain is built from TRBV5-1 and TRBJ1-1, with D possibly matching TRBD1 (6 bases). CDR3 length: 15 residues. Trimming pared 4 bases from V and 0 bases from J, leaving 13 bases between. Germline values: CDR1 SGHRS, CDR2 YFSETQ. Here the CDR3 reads CASSGEGQLNTEAFF. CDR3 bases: TGCGCCAGCAGCGGGGAGGGACAACTGAACACTGAAGCTTTCTTT.

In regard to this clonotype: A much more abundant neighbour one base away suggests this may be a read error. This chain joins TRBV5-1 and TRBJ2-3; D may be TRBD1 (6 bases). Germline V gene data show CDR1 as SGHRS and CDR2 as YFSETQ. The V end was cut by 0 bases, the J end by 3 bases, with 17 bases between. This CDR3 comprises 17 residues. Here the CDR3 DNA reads TGCGCCAGCAGCTTGGTCGAGAACCTTCAGGGGACAGATACGCAGTATTTT. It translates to CASSLVENLQGTDTQYF.

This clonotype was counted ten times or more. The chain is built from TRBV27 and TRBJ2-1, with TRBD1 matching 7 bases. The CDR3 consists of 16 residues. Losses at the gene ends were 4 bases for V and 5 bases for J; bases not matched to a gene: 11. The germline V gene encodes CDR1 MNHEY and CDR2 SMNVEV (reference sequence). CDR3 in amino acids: CASSSPDRDPDNEQFF. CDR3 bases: TGTGCCAGCAGTTCCCCCGACAGGGATCCCGACAATGAGCAGTTCTTC.

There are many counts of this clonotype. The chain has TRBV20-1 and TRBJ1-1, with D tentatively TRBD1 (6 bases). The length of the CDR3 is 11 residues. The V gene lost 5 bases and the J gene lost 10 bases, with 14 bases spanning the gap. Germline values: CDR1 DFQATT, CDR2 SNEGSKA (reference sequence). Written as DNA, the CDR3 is TGCAGTGCTCCTATGGGGGCGGTAGCTTTCTTT. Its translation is CSAPMGAVAFF.

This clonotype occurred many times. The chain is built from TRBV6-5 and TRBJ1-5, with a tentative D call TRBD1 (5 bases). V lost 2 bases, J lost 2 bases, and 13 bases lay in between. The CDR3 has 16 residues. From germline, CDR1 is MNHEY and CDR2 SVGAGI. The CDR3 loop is CASSYGRGRRNQPQHF. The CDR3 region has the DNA TGTGCCAGCAGTTACGGGAGGGGAAGGCGCAATCAGCCCCAGCATTTT.

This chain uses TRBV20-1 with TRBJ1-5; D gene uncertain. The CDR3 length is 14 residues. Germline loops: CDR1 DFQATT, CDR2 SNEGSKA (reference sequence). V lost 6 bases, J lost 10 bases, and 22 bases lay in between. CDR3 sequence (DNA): TGCAGTGCGCAGACCGGGCCCCGTAGTGGCCCCCAGCATTTT. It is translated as CSAQTGPRSGPQHF.

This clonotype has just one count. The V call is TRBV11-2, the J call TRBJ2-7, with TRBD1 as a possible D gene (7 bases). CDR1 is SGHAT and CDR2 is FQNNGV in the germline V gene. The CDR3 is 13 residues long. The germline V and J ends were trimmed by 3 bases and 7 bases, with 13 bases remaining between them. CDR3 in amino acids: CASSFEQGREQYV. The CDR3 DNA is TGTGCCAGCAGCTTCGAACAGGGGAGGGAGCAGTACGTC.

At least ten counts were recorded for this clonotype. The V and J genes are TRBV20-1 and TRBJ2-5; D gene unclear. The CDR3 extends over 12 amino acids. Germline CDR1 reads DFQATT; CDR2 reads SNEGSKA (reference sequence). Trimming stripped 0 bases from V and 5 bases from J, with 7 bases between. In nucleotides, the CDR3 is TGCAGTGCTAGAGAAGGCCAGGAGACCCAGTACTTC. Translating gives CSAREGQETQYF.

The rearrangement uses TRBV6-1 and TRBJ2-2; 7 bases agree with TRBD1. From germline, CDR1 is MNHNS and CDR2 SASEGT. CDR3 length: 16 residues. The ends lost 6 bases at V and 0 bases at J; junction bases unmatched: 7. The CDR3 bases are TGTGCCAGCAGGCTTACAGGACAGGCGAACACCGGGGAGCTGTTTTTT. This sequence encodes CASRLTGQANTGELFF.

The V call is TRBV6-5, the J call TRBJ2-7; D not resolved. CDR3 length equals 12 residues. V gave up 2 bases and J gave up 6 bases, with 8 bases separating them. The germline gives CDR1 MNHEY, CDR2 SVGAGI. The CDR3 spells CASSYGNSEQYF. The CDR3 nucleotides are TGTGCCAGCAGTTACGGGAACAGCGAGCAGTACTTC.

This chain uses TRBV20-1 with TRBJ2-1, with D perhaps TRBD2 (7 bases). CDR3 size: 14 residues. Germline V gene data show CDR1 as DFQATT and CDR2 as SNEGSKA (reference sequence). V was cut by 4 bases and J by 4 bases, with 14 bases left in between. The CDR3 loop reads CSAKGGTDYNEQFF. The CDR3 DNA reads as TGCAGTGCTAAGGGGGGGACCGATTACAATGAGCAGTTCTTC.